The present entry profiles one T cell receptor beta chain with its context. There are 15 residues in the CDR3. Per germline, CDR1 MNHEY and CDR2 SVGAGI. With 5 bases clipped from V and 1 base from J, the junction kept 7 bases outside the gene matches. The sample comes from a study of blood T cell repertoires in COVID-19. For the study at large: From the United States, Italy and Spain came samples of acute and convalescent COVID-19. The analysed material was cDNA or gDNA that came from T cells, B-cell-depleted T cells, or PBMCs.

Per the original data handling: Nucleated cell number was recorded as an estimate derived from reference gene primer amplification. The table came from immunoSEQ multiplex PCR; TCRdb's copy has only in-frame clones and leaves some out. V, J and clone size were drawn from that table, and D and trimming were deduced from the DNA. The sample holds 100,000 or so clones, roughly 81% seen once. Sequencing was carried out using peripheral blood. The genes are TRBV6-5 and TRBJ2-7, with TRBD2 matching 8 bases. The TCR sequence derives from a woman in her seventies with acute or convalescent COVID-19. CDR3 loop: CASSPSGSESYEQYF. DNA for the CDR3: TGTGCCAGCAGTCCCAGCGGGAGTGAGTCCTACGAGCAGTACTTC.